Listed here are 20 T cell receptor beta chains from one sample, sequenced in a study of blood T cell repertoires in COVID-19. Generated by immunoSEQ multiplex PCR, the TCRdb table keeps only in-frame clones and is missing some. This table has about 140,000 clones, 80% appearing once. Sequenced sample: peripheral blood. The receptors here all came from an older man who had recovered from COVID-19.

Comments on this clone: The sample contains more than one DNA sequence encoding this CDR3. J is TRBJ2-2 and V is TRBV24-1; a possible D gene is TRBD2 (5 bases). The germline V and J ends were trimmed by 3 bases and 0 bases, with 10 bases remaining between them. CDR3 length: 16 amino acids. Germline V gene sequence: CDR1 KGHDR, CDR2 SFDVKD. CDR3 amino acids: CATSDPSGSNTGELFF. The CDR3 bases are TGTGCCACCAGTGATCCGAGCGGTTCGAACACCGGGGAGCTGTTTTTT.

The V gene is TRBV6-4, the J gene TRBJ2-1; 7 bases fit TRBD2. Per germline, CDR1 MRHNA and CDR2 SNTAGT. V trimming: 3 bases; J trimming: 4 bases; junction bases outside the gene matches: 6. The CDR3 runs to 15 residues. The chain's CDR3 is CASSETGGRYNEQFF. The CDR3, as DNA: TGTGCCAGCAGTGAGACGGGAGGAAGGTACAATGAGCAGTTCTTC.

The chain links TRBV9 to TRBJ1-2; D ambiguous. Germline V gives CDR1 SGDLS, CDR2 YYNGEE. Trimming removed 7 bases at V and 0 bases at J, with 13 bases between. The CDR3 loop spans 14 amino acids. This chain's CDR3 is CASPSAVANYGYTF. DNA for the CDR3: TGTGCCAGCCCATCTGCAGTCGCTAACTATGGCTACACCTTC. The whole variable domain, filled in from reference TRBV9 and TRBJ1-2, reads DSGVTQTPKHLITATGQRVTLRCSPRSGDLSVYWYQQSLDQGLQFLIQYYNGEERAKGNILERFSAQQFPDLHSELNLSSLELGDSALYFCASPSAVANYGYTFGSGTRLTVV.

This clone was seen a single time. The chain uses TRBV28 and TRBJ1-3; D remains ambiguous. V dropped 8 bases and J dropped 0 bases, with 20 bases sitting between them. The V gene's germline CDR1 is MDHEN and CDR2 SYDVKM. The CDR3 sequence is 17 residues long. CDR3 protein: CASQPTPRPSSGNTIYF. CDR3 in DNA: TGTGCCAGCCAACCCACCCCCAGGCCCAGCTCTGGAAACACCATATATTTT.

Here the CDR3 reads CASSSEEPYTGELFF. CDR3 sequence (DNA): TGCGCCAGCAGCTCCGAGGAGCCTTACACCGGGGAGCTGTTTTTT. The chain combines TRBV5-1 with TRBJ2-2; D ambiguous. This CDR3 spans 15 amino acids. V was trimmed by 3 bases and J by 3 bases, leaving 12 bases between them. Germline CDR1 reads SGHRS; CDR2 reads YFSETQ. Combining the CDR3 with reference TRBV5-1 and TRBJ2-2 gives the whole variable domain KAGVTQTPRYLIKTRGQQVTLSCSPISGHRSVSWYQQTPGQGLQFLFEYFSETQRNKGNFPGRFSGRQFSNSRSEMNVSTLELGDSALYLCASSSEEPYTGELFFGEGSRLTVL.

V and J are TRBV7-6 and TRBJ2-1, with 10 bases identical to TRBD1. The germline V gene has CDR1 SGHVS and CDR2 FNYEAQ. The length of the CDR3 is 16 residues. V lost 5 bases and J lost 2; bases outside the gene matches: 6. The CDR3 DNA follows: TGTGCCAGCAGCCCCGGGACAGGGGATACCTACAATGAGCAGTTCTTC. Translation: CASSPGTGDTYNEQFF.

The rearrangement uses TRBV5-5 and TRBJ2-3; D is uncertain. CDR1 is SGHKS and CDR2 is YYEKEE in the germline V gene (reference sequence). There are 17 residues in the CDR3. Trimming cost V 0 bases and J 0 bases, with 14 bases left between them. DNA for the CDR3: TGTGCCAGCAGCTTGGACGCTAGTGTCACTAGCACAGATACGCAGTATTTT. Translation: CASSLDASVTSTDTQYF.

The chain is built from TRBV7-2 and TRBJ2-1; maybe TRBD2 (5 bases). Trimming took 1 base from V and 7 from J, leaving 14 bases between them. The CDR3 totals 15 residues. Germline values: CDR1 SGHTA, CDR2 FQGNSA. The chain's CDR3 is CASSLGPFWENEQFF. The CDR3 DNA follows: TGTGCCAGCAGCTTAGGTCCCTTTTGGGAGAATGAGCAGTTCTTC.

The genes are TRBV6-4 and TRBJ2-7; TRBD2 matches 13 bases. With V trimmed by 6 bases and J by 5 bases, 7 bases remained unmatched. This CDR3 comprises 15 residues. From germline, CDR1 is MRHNA and CDR2 SNTAGT. DNA for the CDR3: TGTGCCAGCAGCAAACTAGCGGGAGGGACCCACGAGCAGTACTTC. It yields the protein CASSKLAGGTHEQYF.

This clone was seen only once. The chain joins TRBV30 to TRBJ1-2; a weak D match, TRBD1 (5 bases). V dropped 0 bases and J dropped 2 bases, with 13 bases sitting between them. The length of the CDR3 is 15 residues. CDR1 and CDR2 (germline): GTSNPN, SVGIG (reference sequence). CDR3 sequence reads: CAWSVGDLTNYGYTF. The CDR3 DNA follows: TGTGCCTGGAGTGTAGGGGACTTGACCAACTATGGCTACACCTTC.

In DNA form, the CDR3 reads TGTGCCAGCAGCTTAGACCCCGCGACGCAGTATTTT. It encodes CASSLDPATQYF. The V gene is TRBV7-9, the J gene TRBJ2-3, with D uncertain. Per germline, CDR1 SEHNR and CDR2 FQNEAQ (reference sequence). CDR3 length: 12 amino acids. Trimming removed 1 base at V and 9 bases at J, with 8 bases between. Filled out from reference TRBV7-9 and TRBJ2-3, the complete variable domain reads DTGVSQNPRHKITKRGQNVTFRCDPISEHNRLYWYRQTLGQGPEFLTYFQNEAQLEKSRLLSDRFSAERPKGSFSTLEIQRTEQGDSAMYLCASSLDPATQYFGPGTRLTVL.

The J gene is TRBJ2-2, the V gene TRBV12-5; 7 bases align to TRBD2. Looked up from germline, CDR1 is LGHNT and CDR2 is FRNRAP. V shed 7 bases, J shed 0 bases, and the junction held 5 bases outside the gene matches. The CDR3 sequence is 15 residues long. The CDR3 DNA reads TGTGCTAGTGCCCTGGGAGGGACGAACACCGGGGAGCTGTTTTTT. Residues: CASALGGTNTGELFF.

This clone came up once. The V call is TRBV19, the J call TRBJ2-5, with a weak D call TRBD2 (6 bases). The germline V gene encodes CDR1 LNHDA and CDR2 SQIVND (reference sequence). This CDR3 is built from 14 residues. Deletions cut 5 bases from V and 5 bases from J, with 15 bases between. CDR3 in amino acids: CASSARWGRETQYF. CDR3 sequence (DNA): TGTGCCAGTAGTGCCCGCTGGGGGAGGGAGACCCAGTACTTC.

The CDR3 nucleotides are TGTGCCAGCGCACCGGGGAGGTCATACGAGCAGTACTTC. Translated: CASAPGRSYEQYF. This sequence joins TRBV3-1 (or the pseudogene TRBV3-2) and TRBJ2-7, with D possibly being TRBD2 (6 bases). The CDR3 runs 13 residues. Between the trimmed V and J ends, which lost 8 bases and 4 bases, there was a span of 15 bases. The germline V gene has CDR1 LGHDT and CDR2 YNNKEL (reference sequence).

The chain joins TRBV29-1 to TRBJ1-1, with TRBD1 matching over 7 bases. With 6 bases clipped from V and 2 bases from J, the junction kept 3 bases outside the gene matches. Germline lookup yields CDR1 SQVTM and CDR2 ANQGSEA. The CDR3 contains 12 residues. The CDR3 region has the DNA TGCAGCGTCCGACAGGGTAACACTGAAGCTTTCTTT. This encodes CSVRQGNTEAFF.

The chain has TRBV5-1 and TRBJ2-7; D may be TRBD2 (6 bases). The germline gives CDR1 SGHRS, CDR2 YFSETQ. There are 16 residues in the CDR3. The V end was cut by 4 bases, the J end by 1 base, with 18 bases between. The CDR3 here is CASSPAISGPSYEQYF. The CDR3 DNA is TGCGCCAGCAGCCCTGCGATAAGCGGGCCGTCCTACGAGCAGTACTTC.

The rearrangement links TRBV30 to TRBJ1-1; D gene uncertain. CDR1 and CDR2 (germline): GTSNPN, SVGIG (reference sequence). The CDR3 is 12 amino acids. Trimming pared 3 bases from V and 1 base from J, leaving 6 bases between. The CDR3 DNA follows: TGTGCCTGGAGGGCAGGGAACACTGAAGCTTTCTTT. Translation: CAWRAGNTEAFF.

This chain joins TRBV12-5 and TRBJ2-7; D unresolved. The germline gives CDR1 LGHNT, CDR2 FRNRAP. This CDR3 region has 16 residues. V lost 0 bases and J 2 bases, leaving 14 bases between the germline ends. Written as DNA, the CDR3 is TGTGCTAGTGGTTTGGTACCCACAGCCCTAACCTACGAGCAGTACTTC. Translating gives CASGLVPTALTYEQYF.

This rearrangement joins TRBV2 to TRBJ2-7; tentatively, D is TRBD2 (6 bases). The CDR3 consists of 13 residues. V gave up 7 bases and J gave up 4 bases, with 14 bases separating them. Germline V gives CDR1 SNHLY, CDR2 FYNNEI. The CDR3, as DNA: TGTGCCAGCAATTCGGGACTCGAATACGAGCAGTACTTC. As protein: CASNSGLEYEQYF.

V is TRBV7-8 and J is TRBJ2-7, with 10 bases lining up with TRBD2. This CDR3 has 14 amino acids. CDR1 SGHVS and CDR2 FQNEAQ come from the germline V gene. After removal of 5 bases from V and 5 bases from J, the junction contained 6 bases not matched to a gene. DNA of the CDR3: TGTGCCAGCAGCCCGGATAGCGGGAGGAACGAGCAGTACTTC. As protein: CASSPDSGRNEQYF.